This is a list of T cell receptor beta chains from one sample in a study of a mutant IDH1 vaccine in newly diagnosed glioma. Sequencing was performed with immunoSEQ multiplex PCR; in TCRdb, only in-frame clones are kept and a portion is missing. The sample lists tens of thousands of clones; approximately 83% were seen once. Sequenced here: PBMCs, sampled from a glioma patient treated with radiotherapy, temozolomide or both. Source of these receptors: a man aged 25 to 45 with glioma. Each CDR3 is given without its conserved first and last residue.

V gene,J gene,CDR3 protein
TRBV6-1,TRBJ2-3,ASRLLAGAADTQY
TRBV2,TRBJ2-1,ASRVDRASYNEQF
TRBV4-2,TRBJ1-3,ASSQVVTDGNTIY
TRBV7-9,TRBJ2-2,ASSLAGGPGELF
TRBV15,TRBJ1-5,ATSRDRTAYQPQH
TRBV11-2,TRBJ1-1,ASSPAQDTEAF
TRBV19,TRBJ1-1,ASSLPPMEAF
TRBV2,TRBJ1-6,ASRKDRGLDSPLH
TRBV10-2,TRBJ2-4,ASSEGFIQY
TRBV15,TRBJ1-5,ATSLTTTGLDQPQH
TRBV11-2,TRBJ2-2,ASSPLGTGNTGELF
TRBV27,TRBJ2-3,ASSTVLRADTQY
TRBV29-1,TRBJ2-1,SVSRGQGPYNEQF
TRBV5-6,TRBJ1-1,ASSWGAEAF
TRBV13,TRBJ1-5,ASSYQGKGNQPQH
TRBV2,TRBJ1-3,ATGSGNTIY
TRBV4-1,TRBJ2-5,ASSIFQRETQY
TRBV7-2,TRBJ1-3,ASSLGRRLSGNTIY
TRBV7-9,TRBJ2-7,ASSLVTAYEQY
TRBV4-1,TRBJ1-4,ASSQGPGQGREKLF
TRBV19,TRBJ1-5,ASIKNGNSNQPQH
TRBV6-6,TRBJ1-5,ASSWAENQPQH
TRBV18,TRBJ2-2,ASSPTRTGELF
TRBV30,TRBJ1-1,AWSGQLRTEAF
TRBV5-1,TRBJ1-4,ASSLAGATGRNEKLF
TRBV18,TRBJ2-1,ASSPLTSGGLNEQF
TRBV30,TRBJ1-5,AWSAGQGNQPQH
TRBV6-5,TRBJ2-1,ASSYATGYNEQF
TRBV19,TRBJ1-3,ASTTVPNWDIYGNTIY
TRBV7-9,TRBJ2-3,ASTMGGRGQGSDTQY
TRBV13,TRBJ2-5,ASSPGTGEGETQY
TRBV4-1,TRBJ2-1,ASSQDRVAGQHYNEQF
TRBV9,TRBJ2-1,ASCRGLAGTNEQF
TRBV9,TRBJ2-5,ASSVASGGQETQY
TRBV6-1,TRBJ1-1,ASSNRVNSEAF
TRBV28,TRBJ1-1,ASRPTRASVGVYTEAF
TRBV7-9,TRBJ2-7,ASSNFYEQY
TRBV4-1,TRBJ1-1,ASSQDPHLNTEAF
TRBV2,TRBJ1-5,ASSLTRQGSQPQH
TRBV7-2,TRBJ1-1,ASSVTASMNTEAF
TRBV5-5,TRBJ1-1,ASTEGGHDTEAF
TRBV5-4,TRBJ1-4,ASSTGGARGMNEKLF